These T cell receptor beta chains were read from a single sample in a study of control samples from healthy donors and cancer patients. Sequencing used immunoSEQ multiplex PCR; TCRdb keeps in-frame clones, though not all of them. The table lists approximately 86,000 clones, approximately 93% of them singletons. The material sequenced was blood. These receptors originate from a woman aged 25 to 39 in good health. The conserved cysteine and the conserved F or W are not part of the CDR3 here. Each record gives: J gene, V gene, CDR3 length, CDR3 protein.

J gene: TRBJ2-5; V gene: TRBV14; CDR3 length: 12; CDR3 protein: ASSPFTGKETQY
J gene: TRBJ1-5; V gene: TRBV9; CDR3 length: 11; CDR3 protein: ASSEGVYQPQH
J gene: TRBJ2-2; V gene: TRBV19; CDR3 length: 14; CDR3 protein: ASSPGTVRGTGELF
J gene: TRBJ2-3; V gene: TRBV10-3; CDR3 length: 12; CDR3 protein: AIKGADSTDTQY
J gene: TRBJ2-1; V gene: TRBV6-5; CDR3 length: 14; CDR3 protein: ASSYPGTSGRYEQF
J gene: TRBJ2-2; V gene: TRBV15; CDR3 length: 14; CDR3 protein: ATSRDGGTNSGELF
J gene: TRBJ1-6; V gene: TRBV5-8; CDR3 length: 12; CDR3 protein: ASSLDRGNSPLH
J gene: TRBJ2-5; V gene: TRBV11-2; CDR3 length: 11; CDR3 protein: ASSSYRGKTQY
J gene: TRBJ2-1; V gene: TRBV7-3; CDR3 length: 10; CDR3 protein: ASSLGANEQF
J gene: TRBJ1-6; V gene: TRBV12-5; CDR3 length: 14; CDR3 protein: ASGLVGARGNSPLH
J gene: TRBJ2-7; V gene: TRBV7-8; CDR3 length: 12; CDR3 protein: ASSPSRTAYEQY
J gene: TRBJ2-7; V gene: TRBV11-2; CDR3 length: 9; CDR3 protein: ASSRDYEQY
J gene: TRBJ2-5; V gene: TRBV5-4; CDR3 length: 11; CDR3 protein: ASSFEREETQY
J gene: TRBJ1-2; V gene: TRBV6-1; CDR3 length: 15; CDR3 protein: ASSEMGGGKSHYGYT
J gene: TRBJ1-6; V gene: TRBV6-6; CDR3 length: 13; CDR3 protein: ASSLGDRYNSPLH
J gene: TRBJ1-3; V gene: TRBV18; CDR3 length: 14; CDR3 protein: ASSKGQGVAGNTIY
J gene: TRBJ1-5; V gene: TRBV2; CDR3 length: 12; CDR3 protein: ASRGTGGNQPQH
J gene: TRBJ1-2; V gene: TRBV3-1/TRBV3-2; CDR3 length: 12; CDR3 protein: ASRPRGDRDGYT
J gene: TRBJ2-3; V gene: TRBV14; CDR3 length: 14; CDR3 protein: ASSQELTSGLDTQY
J gene: TRBJ1-3; V gene: TRBV19; CDR3 length: 12; CDR3 protein: ASMTAYSGNTIY
J gene: TRBJ1-1; V gene: TRBV2; CDR3 length: 12; CDR3 protein: ASGEDISNTEAF
J gene: TRBJ2-1; V gene: TRBV15; CDR3 length: 15; CDR3 protein: ATSHSFVTSANNEQF
J gene: TRBJ2-1; V gene: TRBV12-3/TRBV12-4; CDR3 length: 9; CDR3 protein: ASTLLDEQF
J gene: TRBJ2-7; V gene: TRBV7-2; CDR3 length: 12; CDR3 protein: ASSLGQGYYEQY
J gene: TRBJ2-3; V gene: TRBV10-1; CDR3 length: 13; CDR3 protein: ASSFGDLSTDTQY
J gene: TRBJ2-1; V gene: TRBV5-4; CDR3 length: 12; CDR3 protein: ASSLFSAYNEQF
J gene: TRBJ1-5; V gene: TRBV6-5; CDR3 length: 11; CDR3 protein: ASSYSPNQPQH
J gene: TRBJ1-4; V gene: TRBV9; CDR3 length: 13; CDR3 protein: ASSIKQGVGEKLF
J gene: TRBJ1-4; V gene: TRBV28; CDR3 length: 13; CDR3 protein: ASSLGGDPWEKLF
J gene: TRBJ1-6; V gene: TRBV3-1/TRBV3-2; CDR3 length: 12; CDR3 protein: ASSSGYHNSPLH
J gene: TRBJ2-7; V gene: TRBV5-1; CDR3 length: 13; CDR3 protein: ASSSGTGGYYEQY
J gene: TRBJ1-2; V gene: TRBV28; CDR3 length: 12; CDR3 protein: ASSSAGQDDGYT
J gene: TRBJ2-3; V gene: TRBV29-1; CDR3 length: 13; CDR3 protein: SASPGGGPSDTQY
J gene: TRBJ1-3; V gene: TRBV6-5; CDR3 length: 13; CDR3 protein: ASRGLEGAANTIY
J gene: TRBJ2-2; V gene: TRBV6-1; CDR3 length: 19; CDR3 protein: ASSEWEWGSGGPWNTGELF
J gene: TRBJ1-1; V gene: TRBV19; CDR3 length: 10; CDR3 protein: ASSIGNTEAF
J gene: TRBJ1-1; V gene: TRBV14; CDR3 length: 14; CDR3 protein: ASSQDGEGQNTEAF
J gene: TRBJ1-2; V gene: TRBV12-3/TRBV12-4; CDR3 length: 8; CDR3 protein: ASSLVGYT
J gene: TRBJ1-2; V gene: TRBV28; CDR3 length: 11; CDR3 protein: ASSFLGDYGYT
J gene: TRBJ1-5; V gene: TRBV3-1/TRBV3-2; CDR3 length: 11; CDR3 protein: ASSQTGSRPQH
J gene: TRBJ1-5; V gene: TRBV7-8; CDR3 length: 14; CDR3 protein: ASSLSRGASNQPQH
J gene: TRBJ1-2; V gene: TRBV2; CDR3 length: 14; CDR3 protein: ASSEFPPGGERGYT
J gene: TRBJ1-1; V gene: TRBV7-6; CDR3 length: 10; CDR3 protein: ASSFSDGEAF
J gene: TRBJ1-1; V gene: TRBV13; CDR3 length: 10; CDR3 protein: ASSLQASEAF
J gene: TRBJ1-2; V gene: TRBV20-1; CDR3 length: 9; CDR3 protein: SARQGWGYT
J gene: TRBJ2-1; V gene: TRBV10-2; CDR3 length: 14; CDR3 protein: ASGVPGLADSNEQF
J gene: TRBJ1-6; V gene: TRBV11-1; CDR3 length: 9; CDR3 protein: ASSSNSPLH
J gene: TRBJ2-1; V gene: TRBV10-1; CDR3 length: 14; CDR3 protein: ASSASVGFSYNEQF
J gene: TRBJ2-1; V gene: TRBV5-1; CDR3 length: 15; CDR3 protein: ASSLFPGTSGYNEQF
J gene: TRBJ1-1; V gene: TRBV7-9; CDR3 length: 13; CDR3 protein: ASSLERQGRTEAF
J gene: TRBJ2-7; V gene: TRBV2; CDR3 length: 12; CDR3 protein: ASSEAGTDYEQY
J gene: TRBJ2-1; V gene: TRBV24-1; CDR3 length: 16; CDR3 protein: ATSDLNTPFSSYNEQF
J gene: TRBJ1-3; V gene: TRBV3-1/TRBV3-2; CDR3 length: 14; CDR3 protein: ASSQERGTSGNTIY